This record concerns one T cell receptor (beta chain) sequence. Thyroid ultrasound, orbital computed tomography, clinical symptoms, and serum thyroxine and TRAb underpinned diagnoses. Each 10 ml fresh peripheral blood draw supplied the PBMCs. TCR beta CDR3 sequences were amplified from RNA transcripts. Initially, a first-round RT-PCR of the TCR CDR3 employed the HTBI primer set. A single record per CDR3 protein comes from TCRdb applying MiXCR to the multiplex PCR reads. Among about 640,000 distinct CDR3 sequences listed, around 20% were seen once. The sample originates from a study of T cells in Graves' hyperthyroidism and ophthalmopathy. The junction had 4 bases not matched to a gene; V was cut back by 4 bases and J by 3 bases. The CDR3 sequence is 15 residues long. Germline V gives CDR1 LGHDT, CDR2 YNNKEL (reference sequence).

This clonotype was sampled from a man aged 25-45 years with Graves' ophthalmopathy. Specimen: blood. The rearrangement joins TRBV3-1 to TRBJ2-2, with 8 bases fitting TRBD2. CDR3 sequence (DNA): TGTGCCAGCAGCCCCACTAGCGGCTACACCGGGGAGCTGTTTTTT. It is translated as CASSPTSGYTGELFF.